A selection of T cell receptor beta chains follows, all from one sample in a study of T cell repertoires in cytomegalovirus infection. TCRdb used MiXCR to reprocess the reads, holding one entry per CDR3 protein. The sample lists hundreds of thousands of distinct CDR3 sequences, approximately 24% seen once, with over 15% in the top ten. Sequencing used CD8+ T cells from PBMCs. The receptor source for this set is a human donor in good health (CMV status not recorded). Some clones in this sample may be carry-over from other donors' samples. Both conserved end residues are part of each CDR3. The D gene is left open where the match is weak. Rows may omit the clone size; those that give it use once, few, many or a size class.

j_call: TRBJ1-5; clone_size: many; cdr3_length: 16; v_call: TRBV7-8; d_call: TRBD1; cdr3_nt: TGTGCCAGCAGCGACGGGACAGGGATCGGCAATCAGCCCCAGCATTTT; cdr3_aa: CASSDGTGIGNQPQHF
j_call: TRBJ2-5; clone_size: .; cdr3_length: 17; v_call: TRBV7-9; d_call: TRBD2; cdr3_nt: TGTGCCAGCAGCTCTACGCGGACTAGCGGAGGCATGGAGACCCAGTACTTC; cdr3_aa: CASSSTRTSGGMETQYF
j_call: TRBJ1-4; clone_size: few; cdr3_length: 13; v_call: TRBV7-9; d_call: .; cdr3_nt: TGTGCCAGCTCGGGAAGGAATAATGAAAAACTGTTTTTT; cdr3_aa: CASSGRNNEKLFF
j_call: TRBJ2-7; clone_size: .; cdr3_length: 15; v_call: TRBV9; d_call: .; cdr3_nt: TGTGCCAGCAGCCTCCAGGGGGGGACCCCGAACGAGCAGTACTTC; cdr3_aa: CASSLQGGTPNEQYF
j_call: TRBJ2-2; clone_size: few; cdr3_length: 15; v_call: TRBV27; d_call: .; cdr3_nt: TGTGCCAGCAGTTTACTAGCGCCCATCGGCGGGGAGCTGTTTTTT; cdr3_aa: CASSLLAPIGGELFF
j_call: TRBJ2-5; clone_size: .; cdr3_length: 14; v_call: TRBV29-1; d_call: .; cdr3_nt: TGCAGCGTTCGAGGAGGCAGGGCCCAAGAGACCCAGTACTTC; cdr3_aa: CSVRGGRAQETQYF
j_call: TRBJ2-7; clone_size: .; cdr3_length: 14; v_call: TRBV7-8; d_call: .; cdr3_nt: TGTGCCAGCAGCTTAGGGATGGCAGCCTACGAGCAGTACTTC; cdr3_aa: CASSLGMAAYEQYF
j_call: TRBJ1-1; clone_size: few; cdr3_length: 12; v_call: TRBV2; d_call: .; cdr3_nt: TGTGCCAGCAGCAACGGTATCACTGAAGCTTTCTTT; cdr3_aa: CASSNGITEAFF
j_call: TRBJ2-7; clone_size: .; cdr3_length: 14; v_call: TRBV20-1; d_call: .; cdr3_nt: TGCAGTGCTAGAGCGGCTAGCGAGACCTACGAGCAGTACTTC; cdr3_aa: CSARAASETYEQYF
j_call: TRBJ1-2; clone_size: .; cdr3_length: 17; v_call: TRBV19; d_call: .; cdr3_nt: TGTGCCAGTAGTATGCCCACGAACCCTAGCGGGGGTAATGGCTACACCTTC; cdr3_aa: CASSMPTNPSGGNGYTF
j_call: TRBJ2-1; clone_size: few; cdr3_length: 17; v_call: TRBV15; d_call: .; cdr3_nt: TGTGCCACCAGCAGAGGTCTCGGGGGAGTAGCCTACAATGAGCAGTTCTTC; cdr3_aa: CATSRGLGGVAYNEQFF
j_call: TRBJ1-5; clone_size: .; cdr3_length: 18; v_call: TRBV4-1; d_call: .; cdr3_nt: TGCGCCAGCAGCCAAGATGAACTCTTTTGGAATAGCAATCAGCCCCAGCATTTT; cdr3_aa: CASSQDELFWNSNQPQHF
j_call: TRBJ2-5; clone_size: few; cdr3_length: 10; v_call: TRBV29-1; d_call: .; cdr3_nt: TGCAGCGTTGTCAGGGAGACCCAGTACTTC; cdr3_aa: CSVVRETQYF
j_call: TRBJ2-7; clone_size: .; cdr3_length: 15; v_call: TRBV6-2/TRBV6-3; d_call: TRBD2; cdr3_nt: TGTGCCAGCAGTCCCCGGACTAGCGGGGAGTACGAGCAGTACTTC; cdr3_aa: CASSPRTSGEYEQYF
j_call: TRBJ1-1; clone_size: .; cdr3_length: 12; v_call: TRBV7-2; d_call: .; cdr3_nt: TGTGCCAGCAGCTCTGAAGAGGATGAAGCTTTCTTT; cdr3_aa: CASSSEEDEAFF
j_call: TRBJ2-1; clone_size: .; cdr3_length: 13; v_call: TRBV4-1; d_call: .; cdr3_nt: TGCGCCAGCAGCCACGGGGGTGGTAATGAGCAGTTCTTC; cdr3_aa: CASSHGGGNEQFF
j_call: TRBJ1-1; clone_size: few; cdr3_length: 14; v_call: TRBV9; d_call: TRBD1; cdr3_nt: TGTGCCAGCAGCGCAATACAGGGGCCCACTGAAGCTTTCTTT; cdr3_aa: CASSAIQGPTEAFF